What follows are 3 T cell receptor beta chains derived from one specimen sequenced in a study of monozygotic twins with inflammatory bowel disease. TCRdb processed the 5' RACE reads again and assigns one entry to each CDR3 protein, with no DNA. This repertoire includes around 100,000 distinct CDR3 sequences. The sample taken for sequencing was blood. These receptors all come from a human donor with ulcerative colitis or Crohn's disease, or a healthy co-twin of an affected twin (not recorded which).

CDR3 protein: CASRPHSGANVLTF. The chain couples TRBV12-3 or TRBV12-4 to TRBJ2-6. This CDR3 spans 14 amino acids.

This chain links TRBV19 with TRBJ2-3; there is no DNA to check the TCRdb D call of TRBD1. This CDR3 spans 16 amino acids. Per the germline V gene, CDR1 is LNHDA and CDR2 is SQIVND (reference sequence). The CDR3 sequence is CASSRGKQGRRDTQYF. Full variable domain (outside the CDR3, taken from reference TRBV19 and TRBJ2-3): DGGITQSPKYLFRKEGQNVTLSCEQNLNHDAMYWYRQDPGQGLRLIYYSQIVNDFQKGDIAEGYSVSREKKESFPLTVTSAQKNPTAFYLCASSRGKQGRRDTQYFGPGTRLTVL.

The chain is built from TRBV18 and TRBJ2-1; TCRdb gives TRBD1 as the D gene, but with no DNA this cannot be confirmed. There are 16 residues in the CDR3. Germline V lookup: CDR1 KGHSH, CDR2 LQKENI. CDR3 sequence reads: CASSQLDRGRGNEQFF.